A single sample gave rise to the 7 T cell receptor beta chains below, sequenced in a study of shared clonotypes between healthy human individuals. This table comes from immunoSEQ multiplex PCR, and its TCRdb copy is limited to in-frame clones, with some not included. The sample shows over 400,000 clones, over 75% of them seen only once. Sequenced material: PBMCs. These receptors were collected from a woman aged 40 to 55 in good health. Some clones in this sample may be carry-over from other donors' samples.

This clone was seen repeatedly, ten times or more. In the same sample, other DNA sequences code for this CDR3. The CDR3: CASSQDRTGPDTQYF. The CDR3 DNA reads TGCGCCAGCAGCCAAGATAGGACAGGGCCAGATACGCAGTATTTT. The chain has TRBV4-3 and TRBJ2-3; 8 bases agree with TRBD1. Trimming took 0 bases from V and 4 from J; bases not matched to a gene: 3. The CDR3 totals 15 residues. From germline, CDR1 is LGHNA and CDR2 YSLEER.

The rearrangement links TRBV28 to TRBJ2-7; TRBD2 agrees at 14 bases. The junction had 10 bases not matched to a gene; V was cut back by 5 bases and J by 1 base. Germline V gives CDR1 MDHEN, CDR2 SYDVKM. The CDR3 runs 18 residues. The CDR3 loop is CASSPGGLAGGRSYEQYF. CDR3 nucleotide sequence: TGTGCCAGCAGTCCCGGTGGACTAGCGGGAGGTCGGTCCTACGAGCAGTACTTC.

The chain carries TRBV6-4 and TRBJ1-5; 10 nucleotides match TRBD1. V shed 4 bases, J shed 5 bases, and the junction held 5 bases outside the gene matches. Germline V gives CDR1 MRHNA, CDR2 SNTAGT. The length of the CDR3 is 15 residues. This CDR3 reads CASSASGQGYQPQHF. The CDR3 nucleotides read TGTGCCAGCAGTGCCTCGGGACAGGGGTATCAGCCCCAGCATTTT.

This clone was counted a few times. V gene TRBV9 combines with J gene TRBJ2-3; 13 nucleotides line up with TRBD2. The ends lost 4 bases at V and 3 bases at J; junction bases unmatched: 5. CDR3 size: 16 residues. CDR1 is SGDLS, CDR2 YYNGEE, per germline. The CDR3 spells CASSSRTSGRTDTQYF. As DNA, the CDR3 is TGTGCCAGCAGCTCTCGGACTAGCGGGAGAACAGATACGCAGTATTTT.

CDR3 nucleotides: TGTGCCAGCAGTGAAGGACAGGGCTATGGCTACACCTTC. It specifies CASSEGQGYGYTF. This sequence joins TRBV6-1 and TRBJ1-2; 7 bases map to TRBD1. V was pared by 1 base and J by 4 bases, with 0 bases of the junction left unmatched. This CDR3 comprises 13 residues. CDR1 is MNHNS, CDR2 SASEGT, per germline.

The V gene is TRBV4-1, the J gene TRBJ2-7; 8 positions agree with TRBD1. The CDR3 runs 16 residues. With V trimmed by 0 bases and J by 3 bases, 7 bases remained unmatched. Germline V gene data show CDR1 as MGHRA and CDR2 as YSYEKL. The CDR3 coding sequence is TGCGCCAGCAGCCAAGACGTACGAGGGACAGGCTACGAGCAGTACTTC. Its protein is CASSQDVRGTGYEQYF.

This clone has more than one count but fewer than ten. A read error likely explains this, since a far larger clone differs by one base. Other nucleotide sequences from this sample produce the same CDR3. The chain recombines TRBV29-1 with TRBJ2-7, with D perhaps TRBD1 or TRBD2 (5 bases each). Per germline, CDR1 SQVTM and CDR2 ANQGSEA. CDR3 length: 13 residues. CDR3 region: CSVLMQGAGEQYF. As DNA, the CDR3 is TGTAGCGTTCTGATGCAGGGTGCGGGCGAGCAGTACTTC.